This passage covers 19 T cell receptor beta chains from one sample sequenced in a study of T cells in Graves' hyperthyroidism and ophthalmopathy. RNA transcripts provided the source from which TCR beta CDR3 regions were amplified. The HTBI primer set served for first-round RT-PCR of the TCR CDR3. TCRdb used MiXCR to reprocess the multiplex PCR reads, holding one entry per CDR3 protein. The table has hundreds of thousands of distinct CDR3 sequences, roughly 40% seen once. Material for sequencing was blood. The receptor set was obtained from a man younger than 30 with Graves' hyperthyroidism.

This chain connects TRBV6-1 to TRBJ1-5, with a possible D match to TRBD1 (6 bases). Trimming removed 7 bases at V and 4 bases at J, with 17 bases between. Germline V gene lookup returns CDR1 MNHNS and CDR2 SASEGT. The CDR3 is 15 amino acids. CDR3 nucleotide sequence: TGTGCCAGCACCACCTCAGGGGAAGGGAATCAGCCCCAGCATTTT. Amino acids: CASTTSGEGNQPQHF.

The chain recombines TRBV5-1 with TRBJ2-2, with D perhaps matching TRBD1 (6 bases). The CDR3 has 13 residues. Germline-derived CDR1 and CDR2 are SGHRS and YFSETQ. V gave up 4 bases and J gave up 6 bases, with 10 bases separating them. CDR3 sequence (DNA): TGCGCCAGCAGCACAGGGACGGCCGGGGAGCTGTTTTTT. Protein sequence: CASSTGTAGELFF.

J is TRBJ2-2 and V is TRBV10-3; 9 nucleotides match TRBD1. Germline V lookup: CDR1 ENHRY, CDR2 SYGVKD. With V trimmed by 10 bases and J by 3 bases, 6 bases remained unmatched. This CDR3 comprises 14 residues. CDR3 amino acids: CATGTGWYTGELFF. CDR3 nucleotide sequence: TGTGCCACCGGGACAGGGTGGTACACCGGGGAGCTGTTTTTT.

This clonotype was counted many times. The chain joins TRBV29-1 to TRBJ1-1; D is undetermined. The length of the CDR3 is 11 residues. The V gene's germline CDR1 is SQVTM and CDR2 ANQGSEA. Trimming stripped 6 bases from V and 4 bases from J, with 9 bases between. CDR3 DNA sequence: TGCAGCGTCGCTTCTGTCACTGAAGCTTTCTTT. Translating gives CSVASVTEAFF.

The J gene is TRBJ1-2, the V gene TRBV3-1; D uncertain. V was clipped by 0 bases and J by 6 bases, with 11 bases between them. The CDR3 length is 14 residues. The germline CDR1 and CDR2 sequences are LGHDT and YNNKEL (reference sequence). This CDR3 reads CASSQDRVTDGYTF. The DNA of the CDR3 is TGTGCCAGCAGCCAAGATAGAGTCACGGATGGCTACACCTTC. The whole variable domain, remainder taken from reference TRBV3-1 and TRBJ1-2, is DTAVSQTPKYLVTQMGNDKSIKCEQNLGHDTMYWYKQDSKKFLKIMFSYNNKELIINETVPNRFSPKSPDKAHLNLHINSLELGDSAVYFCASSQDRVTDGYTFGSGTRLTVV.

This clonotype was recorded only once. CDR3 in amino acids: CSVVAGGNVEQYF. In nucleotides, the CDR3 is TGCAGCGTCGTAGCGGGAGGGAACGTCGAGCAGTACTTC. The V and J genes are TRBV29-1 and TRBJ2-7, with 11 positions matching TRBD2. Germline V gives CDR1 SQVTM, CDR2 ANQGSEA. This CDR3 is 13 amino acids long. V shed 6 bases, J shed 6 bases, and the junction held 7 bases outside the gene matches.

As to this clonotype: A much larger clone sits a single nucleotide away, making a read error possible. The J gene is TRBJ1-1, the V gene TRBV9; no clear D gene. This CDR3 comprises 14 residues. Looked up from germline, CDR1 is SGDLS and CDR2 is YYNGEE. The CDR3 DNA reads TGTGTCAGCAGCCGTTCAGAGTTGAACACTGAAGCTTTCTTT. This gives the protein CVSSRSELNTEAFF.

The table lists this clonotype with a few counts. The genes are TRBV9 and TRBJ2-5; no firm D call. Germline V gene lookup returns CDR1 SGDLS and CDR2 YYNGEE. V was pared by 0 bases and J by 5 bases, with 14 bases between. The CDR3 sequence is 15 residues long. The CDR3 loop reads CASSVAGEVWETQYF. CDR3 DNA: TGTGCCAGCAGCGTAGCTGGAGAGGTCTGGGAGACCCAGTACTTC. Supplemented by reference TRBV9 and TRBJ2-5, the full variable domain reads DSGVTQTPKHLITATGQRVTLRCSPRSGDLSVYWYQQSLDQGLQFLIQYYNGEERAKGNILERFSAQQFPDLHSELNLSSLELGDSALYFCASSVAGEVWETQYFGPGTRLLVL.

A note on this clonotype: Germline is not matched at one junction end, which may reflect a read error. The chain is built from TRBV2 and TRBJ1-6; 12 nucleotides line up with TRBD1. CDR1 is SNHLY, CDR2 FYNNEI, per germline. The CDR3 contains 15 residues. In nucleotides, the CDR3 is TGTGCCTGCAGTGAGGGGACAGGGGGCTCTTCACCCCTCCACTTT. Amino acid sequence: CACSEGTGGSSPLHF.

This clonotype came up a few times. As DNA, the CDR3 is TGCAGTGCCCAGACCCTAGAAGAGACCCAGTACTTC. Translating gives CSAQTLEETQYF. The chain carries TRBV20-1 and TRBJ2-5; D gene ambiguous. Between the trimmed V and J ends, which lost 6 bases and 3 bases, there was a span of 11 bases. Germline CDR1 reads DFQATT; CDR2 reads SNEGSKA (reference sequence). The CDR3 covers 12 residues.

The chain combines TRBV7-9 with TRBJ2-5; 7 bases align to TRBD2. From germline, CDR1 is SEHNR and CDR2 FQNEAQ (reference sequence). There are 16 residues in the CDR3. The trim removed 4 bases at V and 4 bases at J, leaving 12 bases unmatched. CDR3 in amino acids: CASSSGVSGGGETQYF. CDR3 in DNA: TGTGCCAGCAGCTCCGGGGTATCGGGGGGAGGAGAGACCCAGTACTTC.

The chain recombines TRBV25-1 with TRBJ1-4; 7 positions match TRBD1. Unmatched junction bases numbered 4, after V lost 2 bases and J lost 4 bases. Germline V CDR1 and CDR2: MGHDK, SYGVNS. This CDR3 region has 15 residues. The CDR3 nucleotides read TGTGCCAGCAGTGAACCCGGGACAGATAATGAAAAACTGTTTTTT. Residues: CASSEPGTDNEKLFF.

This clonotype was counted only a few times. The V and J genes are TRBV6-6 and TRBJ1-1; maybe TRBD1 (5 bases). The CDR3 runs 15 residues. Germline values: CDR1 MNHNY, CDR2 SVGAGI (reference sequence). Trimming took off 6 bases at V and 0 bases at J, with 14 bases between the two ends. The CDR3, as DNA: TGTGCCAGCAGCCGCCTGGGGGGTTTGAACACTGAAGCTTTCTTT. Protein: CASSRLGGLNTEAFF.

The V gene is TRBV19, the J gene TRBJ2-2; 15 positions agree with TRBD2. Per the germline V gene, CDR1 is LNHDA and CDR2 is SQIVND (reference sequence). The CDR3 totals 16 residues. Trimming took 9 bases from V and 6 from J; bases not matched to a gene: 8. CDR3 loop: CASRTGLAGGSGELFF. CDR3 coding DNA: TGTGCCAGCAGAACAGGACTAGCGGGAGGGTCCGGGGAGCTGTTTTTT.

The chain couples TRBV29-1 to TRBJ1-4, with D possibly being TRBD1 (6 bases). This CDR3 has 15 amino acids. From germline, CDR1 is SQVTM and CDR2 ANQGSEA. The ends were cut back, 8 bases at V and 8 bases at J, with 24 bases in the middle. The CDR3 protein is CSTKTGNGRREKLFF. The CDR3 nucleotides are TGCAGCACCAAGACAGGAAACGGGAGGAGAGAAAAACTGTTTTTT.

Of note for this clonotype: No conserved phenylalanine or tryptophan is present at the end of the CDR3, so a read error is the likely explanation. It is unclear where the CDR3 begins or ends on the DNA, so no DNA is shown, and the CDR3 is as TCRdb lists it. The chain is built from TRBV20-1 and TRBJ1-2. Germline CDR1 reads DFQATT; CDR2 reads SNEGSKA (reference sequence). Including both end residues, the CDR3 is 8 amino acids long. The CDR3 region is CSARAAQV.

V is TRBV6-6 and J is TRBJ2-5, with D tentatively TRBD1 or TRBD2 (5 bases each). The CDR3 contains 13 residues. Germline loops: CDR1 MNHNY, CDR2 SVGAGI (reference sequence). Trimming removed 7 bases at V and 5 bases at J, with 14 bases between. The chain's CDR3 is CASTTGAYETQYF. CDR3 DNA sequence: TGTGCCAGCACTACCGGGGCCTACGAGACCCAGTACTTC.

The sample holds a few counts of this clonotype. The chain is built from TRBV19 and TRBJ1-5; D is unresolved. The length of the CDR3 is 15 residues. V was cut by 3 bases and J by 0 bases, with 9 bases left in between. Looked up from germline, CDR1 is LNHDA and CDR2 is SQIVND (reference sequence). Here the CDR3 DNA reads TGTGCCAGTAGTATGGGCGTCTATAGCAATCAGCCCCAGCATTTT. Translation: CASSMGVYSNQPQHF.

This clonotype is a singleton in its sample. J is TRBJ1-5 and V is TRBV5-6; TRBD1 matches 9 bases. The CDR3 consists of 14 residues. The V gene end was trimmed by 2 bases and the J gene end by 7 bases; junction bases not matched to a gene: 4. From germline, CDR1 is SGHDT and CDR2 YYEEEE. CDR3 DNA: TGTGCCAGCAGCTTTGGGACAGGGCCACAGCCCCAGCATTTT. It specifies CASSFGTGPQPQHF.